This T cell receptor (beta chain) stems from a study of Graves' ophthalmopathy and Graves' hyperthyroidism. On this clonotype itself: Its antigen is undetermined.

As diagnostic evidence, clinical symptoms, serum thyroxine, TRAb, thyroid ultrasound and orbital computed tomography were relied upon. As the starting material, roughly 9.8 ml of fresh peripheral blood yielded the PBMCs. Amplified TCR beta CDR3 regions were obtained using RNA transcripts as template. Scientists carried out first-round RT-PCR using HTBI primers and then a second-round multiplex PCR. TCRdb passed the multiplex PCR reads through MiXCR, listing each CDR3 protein once. The repertoire holds roughly 700,000 distinct CDR3 sequences, with approximately 40% as singletons. The CDR3 spans 20 residues. The V gene's germline CDR1 is SGHAT and CDR2 FQNNGV. Trimming at V came to 6 bases and at J to 5 bases, leaving 23 bases not matched to a gene. Study results and caveats: Forecasting of ophthalmopathy progression by the model achieved around 68% sensitivity and roughly 78% specificity. Most thyroid clonotypes expanded beyond 0.001 frequency were also found in blood.

The sequenced sample was peripheral blood. The V call is TRBV11-2, the J call TRBJ2-5, with 11 bases matching TRBD2. The TCR originated in an adult man with Graves' ophthalmopathy. The CDR3 reads CASSTRPGTSGQKSIETQYF. CDR3 nucleotide sequence: TGTGCCAGCAGTACACGCCCCGGGACTAGCGGACAAAAGAGCATTGAGACCCAGTACTTC.